The TCR beta chain described here comes from a study of CD8 T cells in ankylosing spondylitis. Findings of the study overall: CD8+ by phenotype, disease-linked clones were relatively rare in peripheral blood. A TCR beta motif made of several highly homologous variants seemed typical of ankylosing spondylitis blood.

The CDR3 sequence is 12 residues long. Trimming pared 2 bases from V and 7 bases from J, leaving 11 bases between. Germline assignment: CDR1 SQVTM and CDR2 ANQGSEA. Ten or more counts support this clonotype. Antigen: not known. In making TCR beta libraries, quantitative 5'-RACE with molecular barcodes was used. Using its own MiXCR run on the 5' RACE reads, TCRdb lists one record per CDR3 protein. In the table there are around 220,000 distinct CDR3 sequences, over 9.5% of which are singletons. This clonotype was sampled from a male donor with ankylosing spondylitis or in good health (not recorded which). The specimen sequenced was blood, either unsorted or a sorted T cell fraction (not recorded which). The V and J genes are TRBV29-1 and TRBJ2-5, with D maybe TRBD1 (6 bases). CDR3 bases: TGCAGCGTTGAAAAGGGGGAAGGGACCCAGTACTTC. It codes for CSVEKGEGTQYF.